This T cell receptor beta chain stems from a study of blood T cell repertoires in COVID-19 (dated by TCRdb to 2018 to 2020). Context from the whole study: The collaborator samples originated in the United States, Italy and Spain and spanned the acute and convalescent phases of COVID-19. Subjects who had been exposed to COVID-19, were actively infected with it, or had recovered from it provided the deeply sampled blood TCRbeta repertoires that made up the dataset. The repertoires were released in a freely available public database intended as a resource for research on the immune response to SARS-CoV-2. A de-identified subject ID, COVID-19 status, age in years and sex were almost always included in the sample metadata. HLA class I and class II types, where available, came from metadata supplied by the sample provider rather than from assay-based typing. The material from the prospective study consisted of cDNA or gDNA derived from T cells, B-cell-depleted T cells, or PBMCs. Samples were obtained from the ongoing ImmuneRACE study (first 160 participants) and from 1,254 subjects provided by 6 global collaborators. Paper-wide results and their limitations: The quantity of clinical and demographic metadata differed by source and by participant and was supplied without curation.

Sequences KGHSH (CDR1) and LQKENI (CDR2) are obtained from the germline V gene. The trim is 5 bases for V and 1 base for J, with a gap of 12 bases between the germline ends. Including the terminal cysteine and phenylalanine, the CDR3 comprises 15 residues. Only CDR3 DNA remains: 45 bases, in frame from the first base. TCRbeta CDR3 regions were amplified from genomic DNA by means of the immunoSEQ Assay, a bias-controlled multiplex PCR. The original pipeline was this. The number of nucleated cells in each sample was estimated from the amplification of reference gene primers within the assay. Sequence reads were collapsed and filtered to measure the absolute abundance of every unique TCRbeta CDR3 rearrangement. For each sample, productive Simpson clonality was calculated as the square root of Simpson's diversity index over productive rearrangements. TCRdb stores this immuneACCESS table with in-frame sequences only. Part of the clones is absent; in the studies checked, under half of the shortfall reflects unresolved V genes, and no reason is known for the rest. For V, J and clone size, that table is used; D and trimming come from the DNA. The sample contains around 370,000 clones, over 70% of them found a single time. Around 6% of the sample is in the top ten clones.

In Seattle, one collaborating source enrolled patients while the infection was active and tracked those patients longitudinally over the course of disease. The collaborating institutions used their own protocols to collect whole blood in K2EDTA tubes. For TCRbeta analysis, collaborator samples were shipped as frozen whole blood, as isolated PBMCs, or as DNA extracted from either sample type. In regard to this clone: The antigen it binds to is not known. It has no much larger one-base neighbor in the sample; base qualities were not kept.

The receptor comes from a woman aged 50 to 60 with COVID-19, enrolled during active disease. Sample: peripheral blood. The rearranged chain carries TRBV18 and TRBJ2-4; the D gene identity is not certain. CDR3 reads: CASSFGVSAKNIQYF. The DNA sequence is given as TGTGCCAGCTCATTTGGAGTATCGGCCAAAAACATTCAGTACTTC.